What follows are 2 T cell receptor beta chains derived from one specimen sequenced in a study of T cell responses to AZD1222 COVID-19 vaccine. The assay was immunoSEQ multiplex PCR, and TCRdb's table has in-frame clones only and misses some. The data contain 210,000 or so clones, roughly 94% of them singletons. The sequencing here drew on peripheral blood, taken 28 days after the second dose of the MenACWY control vaccine. The receptors were sampled from an adult who received the MenACWY meningococcal vaccine as a control.

V and J are TRBV2 and TRBJ2-3; D perhaps matches TRBD2 (5 bases). V lost 3 bases and J lost 0, with 10 bases in between. The CDR3 contains 15 residues. CDR1 is SNHLY, CDR2 FYNNEI, per germline. The CDR3: CASSDLQRSTDTQYF. CDR3 sequence (DNA): TGTGCCAGCAGTGATTTGCAGCGGAGCACAGATACGCAGTATTTT.

The genes are TRBV27 and TRBJ2-1; TRBD2 aligns across 7 bases. J lost 9 bases, V lost 8 bases, and 7 bases had no gene match. CDR1 is MNHEY, CDR2 SMNVEV, per germline (reference sequence). The CDR3 has 12 amino acids. CDR3 sequence (DNA): TGTGCCAGCGGGAAGCGGGGCGGTGAGCAGTTCTTC. This translates into CASGKRGGEQFF.